This T cell receptor beta chain derives from a study of shared T cell receptors in the human thymus. The CDR3 runs 19 residues. In germline, CDR1 is MNHEY, CDR2 SMNVEV (reference sequence). The V gene lost 3 bases and the J gene lost 0 bases, with 18 bases spanning the gap. Some clones are missing from TCRdb's copy, which holds only in-frame ones; the method was immunoSEQ multiplex PCR. The sample comprises some 700,000 clones, approximately 85% of which are singletons, and roughly 0.01% rests with the top ten. This clone was counted a single time. These sequences were also reported in another study, on human thymus T cells. That report adds: Thymic resections from corrective heart surgery supplied the tissue. Across thymic and blood repertoires, the usage of V and J genes appeared to be biased. Thymic repertoires overlap heavily among unrelated individuals, related research has reported.

The rearrangement links TRBV27 to TRBJ1-6; no clear D gene. The sample was thymocytes. The TCR originated in a girl less than two years old with a congenital heart defect. The CDR3 bases are TGTGCCAGCAGTTTTGGCGGGTCCTCGTTCGGCTCCTATAATTCACCCCTCCACTTT. As protein: CASSFGGSSFGSYNSPLHF.